This entry lists 20 T cell receptor beta chains sequenced from one sample in a study of regulatory T cells in long-lasting Graves disease. Arm-PCR of CDR3 regions and iRepertoire HTBI primers were used to build TCR beta libraries. In TCRdb, the multiplex PCR reads were re-called with MiXCR into one record per CDR3 protein. The sample lists approximately 270,000 distinct CDR3 sequences; about 20% were seen once. Time point noted: newly diagnosed GD, antithyroid drugs for less than 3 months. Following extraction of RNA from PBMCs, that RNA was used to make the TCR library. This same sample was also taken into another study, of T cells in Graves' hyperthyroidism and ophthalmopathy.

The sample in question was peripheral blood mononuclear cells (PBMCs), obtained at new diagnosis, from a patient treated with antithyroid drugs. Every receptor here comes from a woman younger than 45 with Graves disease.

This clonotype was counted at least ten times. This rearrangement joins TRBV9 to TRBJ2-3; D may be TRBD2 (5 bases). Per the germline V gene, CDR1 is SGDLS and CDR2 is YYNGEE. With 3 bases removed from V and 0 bases from J, the gap between germline ends came to 11 bases. The CDR3 is 15 amino acids. The DNA for the CDR3 is TGTGCCAGCAGCGATGGAGGCTCTAGCACAGATACGCAGTATTTT. Translated: CASSDGGSSTDTQYF.

This clonotype has at least ten counts. This chain uses TRBV3-1 with TRBJ2-2; no firm D call. The germline gives CDR1 LGHDT, CDR2 YNNKEL (reference sequence). Between the trimmed V and J ends, which lost 0 bases and 6 bases, there was a span of 11 bases. The CDR3 length is 15 residues. CDR3 DNA sequence: TGTGCCAGCAGCCAAGAAGTCGCGCGCGCCGGGGAGCTGTTTTTT. Amino acids: CASSQEVARAGELFF.

This clonotype was counted a few times. The genes are TRBV15 and TRBJ2-5, with 8 positions matching TRBD1. Germline V CDR1 and CDR2: LNHNV, YYDKDF (reference sequence). V shed 6 bases, J shed 2 bases, and the junction held 5 bases outside the gene matches. The CDR3 is 14 amino acids. The CDR3 loop reads CATSPRQGQETQYF. The DNA for the CDR3 is TGTGCCACCAGTCCCCGACAGGGGCAAGAGACCCAGTACTTC.

To note about this clonotype: A clone one base away is much larger, so this may be a read error. The V and J genes are TRBV4-1 and TRBJ2-4; D gene ambiguous. The germline V and J ends were trimmed by 1 base and 2 bases, with 12 bases remaining between them. The CDR3 is made up of 16 amino acids. The V gene's germline CDR1 is MGHRA and CDR2 YSYEKL. The CDR3 region has the DNA TGCGCCAGCAGCCAAGTGGGCGTTACGACCAAAAACATTCAGTACTTC. As protein: CASSQVGVTTKNIQYF.

This clonotype was recorded at least ten times. The CDR3: CASSYSIGGETQYF. The CDR3 DNA is TGTGCCAGCAGTTACTCGATTGGCGGAGAGACCCAGTACTTC. This sequence joins TRBV6-5 and TRBJ2-5; no definite D call. Trimming removed 0 bases from V and 4 bases from J, with 9 bases in between. CDR3 length: 14 residues. Germline CDR1 MNHEY, CDR2 SVGAGI.

This clonotype was seen more than once but under ten times. This rearrangement joins TRBV7-2 to TRBJ1-6; D is unresolved. The germline gives CDR1 SGHTA, CDR2 FQGNSA. V shed 5 bases and J shed 0 bases, with 11 bases lying between them. The CDR3 sequence is 16 residues long. The CDR3 DNA sequence: TGTGCCAGCAGCCTAATCAGAAGCTCCTATAATTCACCCCTCCACTTT. Translation: CASSLIRSSYNSPLHF. The full variable domain, its missing parts supplied by reference TRBV7-2 and TRBJ1-6, is GAGVSQSPSNKVTEKGKDVELRCDPISGHTALYWYRQSLGQGLEFLIYFQGNSAPDKSGLPSDRFSAERTGGSVSTLTIQRTQQEDSAVYLCASSLIRSSYNSPLHFGNGTRLTVT.

This clonotype was recorded at least ten times. V usage is TRBV7-9 and J usage is TRBJ1-1; no firm D call. Trimming took off 1 base at V and 5 bases at J, with 5 bases between the two ends. The length of the CDR3 is 12 residues. From germline, CDR1 is SEHNR and CDR2 FQNEAQ (reference sequence). The CDR3 bases are TGTGCCAGCAGCTTAGACAAGACTGAAGCTTTCTTT. Residues: CASSLDKTEAFF.

This clonotype was observed at least ten times. Here the CDR3 DNA reads TGTGCCAGCAGCTTGGCGGGACAGGGCAATTCACCCCTCCACTTT. It is translated as CASSLAGQGNSPLHF. V usage is TRBV7-9 and J usage is TRBJ1-6, with TRBD1 identical over 9 bases. The CDR3 sequence is 15 residues long. V trimming: 3 bases; J trimming: 7 bases; junction bases outside the gene matches: 4. Per the germline V gene, CDR1 is SEHNR and CDR2 is FQNEAQ (reference sequence).

This clonotype was detected many times. The chain is built from TRBV20-1 and TRBJ1-1; a possible D gene is TRBD1 (5 bases). Trimming removed 4 bases at V and 4 bases at J, with 25 bases between. The CDR3 is made up of 17 amino acids. Germline CDR1 and CDR2: DFQATT and SNEGSKA (reference sequence). In DNA form, the CDR3 reads TGCAGTGCTACAGAGGGTGGAGTCGGGACGTCACTCACTGAAGCTTTCTTT. Protein: CSATEGGVGTSLTEAFF.

This clonotype was observed at least ten times. The chain has TRBV3-1 and TRBJ2-7; D ambiguous. Germline CDR1 and CDR2: LGHDT and YNNKEL (reference sequence). CDR3 length: 17 amino acids. V was shortened by 0 bases and J by 4 bases, with 19 bases between the two germline ends. CDR3 DNA: TGTGCCAGCAGCCAAGACGGCGGCATCCCAGAAATGTACGAGCAGTACTTC. It encodes CASSQDGGIPEMYEQYF.

This clonotype was detected only a few times. The chain is built from TRBV6-1 and TRBJ1-2; D is possibly TRBD1 (5 bases). CDR1 is MNHNS and CDR2 is SASEGT in the germline V gene. V lost 8 bases to trimming and J lost 0 bases, with 16 bases between them. The CDR3 has 15 residues. The CDR3 coding sequence is TGTGCCAGCGGGCCGTCCCGGGACCCTAACTATGGCTACACCTTC. This sequence encodes CASGPSRDPNYGYTF.

This sequence joins TRBV2 and TRBJ1-6; TRBD1 agrees at 8 bases. V was clipped by 5 bases and J by 7 bases; unmatched bases: 4. Germline loops: CDR1 SNHLY, CDR2 FYNNEI. This CDR3 has 14 residues. CDR3 in DNA: TGTGCCAGCAGTTTACAGGGGGTGAATTCACCCCTCCACTTT. Its protein product is CASSLQGVNSPLHF. The whole variable domain, remainder taken from reference TRBV2 and TRBJ1-6, is EPEVTQTPSHQVTQMGQEVILRCVPISNHLYFYWYRQILGQKVEFLVSFYNNEISEKSEIFDDQFSVERPDGSNFTLKIRSTKLEDSAMYFCASSLQGVNSPLHFGNGTRLTVT.

As concerns this clonotype: This sequence may be a read error, since a much larger clone differs from it by one base. The V and J genes are TRBV6-5 and TRBJ1-1; D gene ambiguous. The CDR3 is made up of 14 amino acids. The V and J ends lost 2 bases and 10 bases respectively, with 17 bases between them. From germline, CDR1 is MNHEY and CDR2 SVGAGI. The CDR3 loop reads CASSYPTGHRGAFF. CDR3 nucleotide sequence: TGTGCCAGCAGTTACCCGACGGGCCACAGAGGAGCTTTCTTT.

This clonotype was seen ten or more times. This chain uses TRBV7-3 with TRBJ1-1, with D uncertain. Trimming cost V 0 bases and J 1 base, with 9 bases left between them. This CDR3 has 15 amino acids. Per the germline V gene, CDR1 is SGHTA and CDR2 is FQGTGA. The CDR3 DNA follows: TGTGCCAGCAGCTTAACCCCGGACTCGAACACTGAAGCTTTCTTT. It codes for CASSLTPDSNTEAFF.

This clonotype came up many times. J is TRBJ1-2 and V is TRBV19; no reliable D call. Trimming removed 6 bases from V and 0 bases from J, with 8 bases in between. Germline CDR1 LNHDA, CDR2 SQIVND (reference sequence). This CDR3 is 13 amino acids long. This CDR3 reads CASRAAPNYGYTF. The CDR3 DNA follows: TGTGCCAGTAGGGCCGCACCTAACTATGGCTACACCTTC.

This clonotype was detected ten times or more. V is TRBV6-1 and J is TRBJ1-4; no firm D call. The CDR3 is 13 amino acids. V gave up 7 bases and J gave up 4 bases, with 10 bases separating them. CDR1 and CDR2 from the germline V gene are MNHNS and SASEGT. The CDR3 sequence is CASIPDGNEKLFF. DNA of the CDR3: TGTGCCAGCATCCCCGATGGTAATGAAAAACTGTTTTTT.

This clonotype was detected many times. The chain couples TRBV2 to TRBJ1-2; 7 bases agree with TRBD1. This CDR3 contains 14 residues. Looked up from germline, CDR1 is SNHLY and CDR2 is FYNNEI. V was pared by 9 bases and J by 2 bases, with 9 bases of the junction left unmatched. CDR3 region: CASKKAGGNYGYTF. The CDR3 DNA sequence: TGTGCCAGTAAAAAAGCAGGGGGGAACTATGGCTACACCTTC.

This sequence joins TRBV6-1 and TRBJ1-1; 9 bases fit TRBD1. V trimming: 8 bases; J trimming: 4 bases; junction bases outside the gene matches: 23. Germline CDR1 is MNHNS and CDR2 is SASEGT. The CDR3 consists of 19 residues. The CDR3 is CASPSESGTGLLLGTEAFF. The CDR3 DNA sequence: TGTGCCAGCCCATCCGAGTCTGGGACAGGGCTTTTATTGGGCACTGAAGCTTTCTTT.

On this clonotype: This sequence may be a read error, since a much larger clone differs from it by one base. V gene TRBV7-9 combines with J gene TRBJ1-1, with a weak D call TRBD1 (5 bases). The CDR3 contains 13 residues. The germline V and J ends were trimmed by 8 bases and 4 bases, with 14 bases remaining between them. Per germline, CDR1 SEHNR and CDR2 FQNEAQ (reference sequence). The DNA of the CDR3 is TGTGCCAGCCGCCCGGCTGGGGGCACTGAAGCTTTCTTT. Its protein is CASRPAGGTEAFF.

At least ten counts were recorded for this clonotype. The rearrangement joins TRBV7-9 to TRBJ1-2; TRBD1 matches 9 bases. CDR3 length: 18 residues. V dropped 4 bases and J dropped 1; count of bases not matched to a gene: 13. From germline, CDR1 is SEHNR and CDR2 FQNEAQ (reference sequence). DNA of the CDR3: TGTGCCAGCAGCTCGGGGGCCCTACAGGGGGCGCTTAACTATGGCTACACCTTC. Translation: CASSSGALQGALNYGYTF.